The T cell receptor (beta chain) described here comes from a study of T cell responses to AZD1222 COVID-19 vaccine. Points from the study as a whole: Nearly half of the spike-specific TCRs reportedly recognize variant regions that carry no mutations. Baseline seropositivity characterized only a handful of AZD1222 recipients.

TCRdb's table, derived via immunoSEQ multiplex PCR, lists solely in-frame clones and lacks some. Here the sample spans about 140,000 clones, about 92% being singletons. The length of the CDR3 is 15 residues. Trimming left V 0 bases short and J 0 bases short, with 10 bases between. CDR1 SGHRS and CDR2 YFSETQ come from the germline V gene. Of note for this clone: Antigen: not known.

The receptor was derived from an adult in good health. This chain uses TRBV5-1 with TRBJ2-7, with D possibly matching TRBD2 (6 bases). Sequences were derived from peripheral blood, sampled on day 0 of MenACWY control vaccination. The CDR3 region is CASSLAPGSSYEQYF. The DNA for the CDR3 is TGCGCCAGCAGCTTGGCCCCCGGGAGCTCCTACGAGCAGTACTTC.